The TCR beta chain described here comes from a study of identical twins. The study, taken as a whole, reports: Beta out-of-frame twin sharing showed a weaker excess. Carriage of fewer insertions was seen in abundant cord blood beta clonotypes, whereas memory repertoires showed none.

Worth noting for this clonotype: Its specificity is unknown.

TCRdb called the 5' RACE reads again in MiXCR, with one record for every CDR3 protein. The sample lists 700,000 to 950,000 distinct CDR3 sequences; around 12% were seen once. Trimming took off 0 bases at V and 6 bases at J, with 12 bases between the two ends. The germline V gene encodes CDR1 SGHAT and CDR2 FQNNGV. The CDR3 length is 15 residues. The sample also formed part of further work on yellow fever vaccine responses in identical twins.

This receptor was taken from a woman aged 18 to 35 in good health. Sequenced sample: PBMCs. This chain joins TRBV11-2 and TRBJ2-4; tentatively, D is TRBD2 (5 bases). The CDR3 sequence is CASSLEEALGNIQYF. In DNA form, the CDR3 reads TGTGCCAGCAGCTTAGAGGAGGCTCTTGGAAACATTCAGTACTTC.